Included here is one T cell receptor beta chain sequence, with context. The antigen remains unidentified. This record belongs to a study of T cells after yellow fever vaccination. Study conclusions and caveats: Among primary-vaccination clones, most reappeared after the booster, at roughly 95% for CD4 and around 91% for CD8. Of the clonotypes, a small share occurred in both CD4 and CD8 compartments.

With 2 bases removed from V and 8 bases from J, the gap between germline ends came to 16 bases. Germline lookup yields CDR1 LGHDT and CDR2 YNNKEL (reference sequence). The CDR3 consists of 15 residues. TCRdb ran MiXCR on the 5' RACE reads and lists one entry per CDR3 protein. The repertoire includes some 300,000 distinct CDR3 sequences, about 7.8% of them detected once, and 15% to 20% sits in the top ten. The specimen was PBMCs, collected roughly seven weeks after the first yellow fever vaccination. The sequence was collected from a man aged 18-30 years who received the YFV17D yellow fever vaccine. The rearrangement uses TRBV3-1 and TRBJ2-1; possible D gene TRBD2, 6 bases. CDR3 amino acids: CASSQMETSRDEQFF. CDR3 bases: TGTGCCAGCAGCCAAATGGAGACTAGTCGAGATGAGCAGTTCTTC.